This T cell receptor (beta chain) came from a study of identical twins. Study-level findings and limits: Fewer insertions were carried by abundant cord blood beta clonotypes, but none was seen in memory repertoires. Out-of-frame alpha sequences shared by twins were enriched for low generation probability. Excess sharing between twins was weaker in beta out-of-frame sequences.

The sample holds many counts of this clonotype. What it binds is not known. From the 5' RACE reads, TCRdb called clonotypes with MiXCR, one entry per CDR3 protein. The repertoire holds 510,000 or so distinct CDR3 sequences, with about 15% as singletons. Germline V CDR1 and CDR2: MNHNS, SASEGT. V gave up 3 bases and J gave up 3 bases; unmatched junction bases: 5. The CDR3 length is 15 residues. Another study also made use of these data, one on yellow fever vaccine responses in identical twins.

The source of this sequence is a woman in her late teens or twenties in good health. This rearrangement joins TRBV6-1 to TRBJ1-1; TRBD1 matches 9 bases. Sequencing used CD4+ T cells sorted from blood. The CDR3 DNA sequence: TGTGCCAGCAGTGATCCCGGGACAGGGTACACTGAAGCTTTCTTT. Its protein product is CASSDPGTGYTEAFF.